These T cell receptor beta chains were read from a single sample in a study of blood T cells in healthy people across ages. Each CDR3 protein is one row after TCRdb ran MiXCR on the 5' RACE reads. Counted here are 720,000 or so distinct CDR3 sequences, 40% to 45% occurring once; the ten biggest clones make up around 30%. Sequenced material: blood. These receptors came from an elderly man in good health. The CDR3 runs from the conserved cysteine through the conserved F or W. A D gene is named only where the DNA matches it firmly. A clone size is listed for some rows: how often the clone was seen (once, few, many), or a class if it is expanded.

>TRBJ2-7|TRBV28|NA|few
TGTGCCAGTGGGACATCACGCTCCTACGAGCAGTACTTC
CASGTSRSYEQYF
>TRBJ1-2|TRBV20-1|NA|NA
TGCAGTGCCGCATTAGGGAACTATGGCTACACCTTC
CSAALGNYGYTF
>TRBJ1-5|TRBV10-1|NA|few
TGCGCCAGCAGTGATGGCCATCAGCCCCAGCATTTT
CASSDGHQPQHF
>TRBJ2-1|TRBV6-2/TRBV6-3|TRBD2|NA
TGTGCCAGCAGTTACATGGTAGCGGGAAATGAGCAGTTCTTC
CASSYMVAGNEQFF
>TRBJ1-5|TRBV6-5|TRBD1|NA
TGTGCCAGCAGACCTACAGGGGGCAATCAGCCCCAGCATTTT
CASRPTGGNQPQHF
>TRBJ2-5|TRBV4-1|NA|NA
TGCGCCAGCAGCCAAGATATGACAGGGACTCTAGACAATGAGCAGTACTTC
CASSQDMTGTLDNEQYF
>TRBJ2-6|TRBV20-1|TRBD1|few
TGCAGTGCTAGGCATCAGGGGGCCACTGGTATGGCTGGGGCCAACGTCCTGACTTTC
CSARHQGATGMAGANVLTF
>TRBJ2-6|TRBV4-1|NA|NA
TGCGCCAGCAGCCAAGAGGGACATCAATCTGGGGCCAACGTCCTGACTTTC
CASSQEGHQSGANVLTF
>TRBJ2-3|TRBV5-1|NA|NA
TGCGCCAGCAGCTGGAAGGTCAGAGATACGCAGTATTTT
CASSWKVRDTQYF
>TRBJ2-1|TRBV28|TRBD2|few
TGTGCCAGCAGGGCTAGCGGGAGGGTGTTAAACAATGAGCAGTTCTTC
CASRASGRVLNNEQFF
>TRBJ1-2|TRBV21-1|NA|NA
TGTGCCAGCATTGGCGGGGTGGGCTACACCTTC
CASIGGVGYTF
>TRBJ2-7|TRBV5-1|TRBD1|NA
TGCGCCAGCAGCCCAGGGACAGGGTTTGGCGGGCAGTACTTC
CASSPGTGFGGQYF
>TRBJ2-7|TRBV7-2|NA|once
TGTGCCAGCAGCTTAGCCGGACCAGCGAAGGAGCAGTACTTC
CASSLAGPAKEQYF
>TRBJ2-3|TRBV4-2|NA|NA
TGTGCCAGCAGCCAGCCACAGGCGGGCCCTAGCACAGATACGCAGTATTTT
CASSQPQAGPSTDTQYF
>TRBJ2-1|TRBV7-2|TRBD2|few
TGTGCCAGCAGAGATAGCGGGAGTAATGAGCAGTTCTTC
CASRDSGSNEQFF
>TRBJ2-7|TRBV29-1|TRBD1|NA
TGCAGCACCGACAGGGGACCTCCGTACGAGCAGTACTTC
CSTDRGPPYEQYF
>TRBJ1-2|TRBV30|NA|NA
TGTGCCTGGAACCGGGGGGGGACCGACTATGGCTACACCTTC
CAWNRGGTDYGYTF
>TRBJ2-7|TRBV2|TRBD2|NA
TGTGCCAGCAGTGGACGGGGGGGCTTACCCTACGAGCAGTACTTC
CASSGRGGLPYEQYF
>TRBJ1-6|TRBV7-6|NA|many
TGTGCCAGCAGCCCCTACAGGTCAGGGGATAATTCACCCCTCCACTTT
CASSPYRSGDNSPLHF
>TRBJ2-3|TRBV27|NA|NA
TGTGCCAGCAGTTTCCTCCCTACACGGAGCACAGATACGCAGTATTTT
CASSFLPTRSTDTQYF
>TRBJ2-5|TRBV20-1|TRBD2|NA
TGCAGTGCTCCCCCGGGACTAGCGGGAAAGCAAGAGACCCAGTACTTC
CSAPPGLAGKQETQYF
>TRBJ2-5|TRBV24-1|NA|NA
TGTGCCACCAGTGACCGAGACAGATTCCAAGAGACCCAGTACTTC
CATSDRDRFQETQYF
>TRBJ2-5|TRBV27|NA|NA
TGTGCCAGCACCTCTCTTGACCGATTAGAGACCCAGTACTTC
CASTSLDRLETQYF
>TRBJ2-1|TRBV29-1|NA|many
TGCAGCGCGGGAGACAGGGCCTACAATGAGCAGTTCTTC
CSAGDRAYNEQFF
>TRBJ1-5|TRBV10-2|NA|NA
TGCGCCAGCCGGGACACAAACCTCAATCAGCCCCAGCATTTT
CASRDTNLNQPQHF
>TRBJ2-7|TRBV20-1|TRBD2|few
TGCAGTGCTAGATTACCTAGCGGGAGAGATCACGAGCAGTACTTC
CSARLPSGRDHEQYF
>TRBJ2-4|TRBV4-3|TRBD1|NA
TGCGCCAGCAGCCAAGGGGACAGCCAAAACATTCAGTACTTC
CASSQGDSQNIQYF
>TRBJ2-7|TRBV6-4|NA|NA
TGTGCCAGCAGTGAACTACAATCCTCCTACAATGAGCAGTACTTC
CASSELQSSYNEQYF
>TRBJ2-1|TRBV28|TRBD2|NA
TGTGCCAGCAGTTTGAGCGGGGAATCCTACAATGAGCAGTTCTTC
CASSLSGESYNEQFF
>TRBJ2-7|TRBV2|TRBD1|NA
TGTGCCAGCAGTGAAAGACCAGGGGGCCGATACTACGAGCAGTACTTC
CASSERPGGRYYEQYF
>TRBJ2-1|TRBV20-1|NA|many
TGCAGTGCTAGGGTCGACTATGAGCAGTTCTTC
CSARVDYEQFF
>TRBJ2-5|TRBV20-1|TRBD2|NA
TGCAGTGCTCCGAGGGGGGCTAGCGGGGTCTCCAGGGAGACCCAGTACTTC
CSAPRGASGVSRETQYF
>TRBJ2-7|TRBV5-8|TRBD1|NA
TGTGCCAGCAGCTCGACCGGGACAGGGTGGTACGAGCAGTACTTC
CASSSTGTGWYEQYF
>TRBJ2-1|TRBV20-1|TRBD2|once
TGCAGTGCCTACCGCCTAGCGGGAGGGCCCTATGAGCAGTTCTTC
CSAYRLAGGPYEQFF
>TRBJ2-7|TRBV7-2|TRBD2|few
TGTGCCAGCAGCTTAGCGGGTGCTAGCGGGAGTTACGAGCAGTACTTC
CASSLAGASGSYEQYF
>TRBJ2-5|TRBV4-3|NA|NA
TGCGCCAGCAGCCAAGGTCTAGGACAAGAGACCCAGTACTTC
CASSQGLGQETQYF
>TRBJ2-3|TRBV20-1|TRBD1|few
TGCAGTGCCAGGGACAGTAACTTAGATACGCAGTATTTT
CSARDSNLDTQYF
>TRBJ2-7|TRBV20-1|TRBD2|NA
TGCAGTGCTAGCGTAGCGGGCCAACAACCCCTCTACGAGCAGTACTTC
CSASVAGQQPLYEQYF
>TRBJ2-5|TRBV12-5|NA|few
TGTGCTAGTGGTTTGGTAAGGGTCCAGGGGGAGACCCAGTACTTC
CASGLVRVQGETQYF
>TRBJ2-3|TRBV5-1|TRBD2|few
TGCGCCAGCAGCGCCAGCGGGACCTACCAAGATACGCAGTATTTT
CASSASGTYQDTQYF
>TRBJ2-5|TRBV4-3|TRBD1|few
TGCGCCAGCAGCCTCGGGACAGAGTCTGGAGAGCAGTACTTC
CASSLGTESGEQYF
>TRBJ2-5|TRBV7-2|NA|NA
TGTGTCAGCAGCTTAGGGAGTTCGGGGGGCCAAAAGACCCAGTACTTC
CVSSLGSSGGQKTQYF